What follows is one T cell receptor (beta chain) and its context. CDR3 size: 14 residues. The ends lost 2 bases at V and 3 bases at J; junction bases unmatched: 3. Germline CDR1 MNHEY, CDR2 SMNVEV (reference sequence). Profiled with immunoSEQ multiplex PCR; TCRdb holds only in-frame clones, not every one. The sample records some 2,000,000 clones, approximately 95% being singletons. These data originate in a study of shared clonotypes between healthy human individuals. Across the study: Serving as donors were a couple of women and a few men, whose ages spanned 18 to 49.

This sequence joins TRBV27 and TRBJ2-7; TRBD1 agrees at 8 bases. Sequenced: naive CD4+ T cells sorted from blood. Subset defined: CD45RA+ positively selected. This TCR was sampled from a man younger than 30 in good health. The CDR3 bases are TGTGCCAGCAGTTTAGGACAGGGCGTCTACGAGCAGTACTTC. Translated, it gives CASSLGQGVYEQYF.